One T cell receptor (beta chain) is described in this entry. This sample was included in a study of shared clonotypes between healthy human individuals. V dropped 1 base and J dropped 3 bases, with 13 bases sitting between them. The CDR3 totals 15 residues. The germline V gene encodes CDR1 SGHTA and CDR2 FQGNSA. Libraries were prepared by immunoSEQ multiplex PCR; TCRdb keeps only in-frame clonotypes and omits some of them. Among roughly 2.2 million clones listed, 80% to 95% were seen once. Sequenced input: naive CD4+ T cells from PBMCs. The subset denotes: CD45RA+ positively selected. J is TRBJ2-7 and V is TRBV7-2; D gene unclear. The TCR sequence derives from a man in his late teens or twenties in good health. Some clones in this sample may be carry-over from other donors' samples. This chain's CDR3 is CASSLGSAESYEQYF. The CDR3 DNA reads TGTGCCAGCAGCTTAGGGTCGGCAGAGAGCTACGAGCAGTACTTC.